This T cell receptor (beta chain) was obtained from a study of T cell responses to AZD1222 COVID-19 vaccine. Whole-study results and caveats: Repertoires were obtained only post-peak T cell response. Regions left unmutated in variants are reportedly the target of nearly half of spike-specific TCRs.

A word on this clone: Its antigen remains unknown.

Trimming shortened V by 1 base and J by 6 bases, and 9 bases separated the two germline ends. This CDR3 is built from 13 residues. Germline CDR1 reads SGHTA; CDR2 reads FQGNSA. Libraries were prepared by immunoSEQ multiplex PCR; TCRdb keeps only in-frame clonotypes and omits some of them. The sample holds around 110,000 clones, approximately 86% seen once. The sequence was obtained from an adult in good health. The chain carries TRBV7-2 and TRBJ1-1; D is possibly TRBD1 (6 bases). Sample: peripheral blood, taken on day 0 of AZD1222 vaccination. The CDR3 region has the DNA TGTGCCAGCAGCTTAGGTTGGACAGCTGAAGCTTTCTTT. Translation: CASSLGWTAEAFF.